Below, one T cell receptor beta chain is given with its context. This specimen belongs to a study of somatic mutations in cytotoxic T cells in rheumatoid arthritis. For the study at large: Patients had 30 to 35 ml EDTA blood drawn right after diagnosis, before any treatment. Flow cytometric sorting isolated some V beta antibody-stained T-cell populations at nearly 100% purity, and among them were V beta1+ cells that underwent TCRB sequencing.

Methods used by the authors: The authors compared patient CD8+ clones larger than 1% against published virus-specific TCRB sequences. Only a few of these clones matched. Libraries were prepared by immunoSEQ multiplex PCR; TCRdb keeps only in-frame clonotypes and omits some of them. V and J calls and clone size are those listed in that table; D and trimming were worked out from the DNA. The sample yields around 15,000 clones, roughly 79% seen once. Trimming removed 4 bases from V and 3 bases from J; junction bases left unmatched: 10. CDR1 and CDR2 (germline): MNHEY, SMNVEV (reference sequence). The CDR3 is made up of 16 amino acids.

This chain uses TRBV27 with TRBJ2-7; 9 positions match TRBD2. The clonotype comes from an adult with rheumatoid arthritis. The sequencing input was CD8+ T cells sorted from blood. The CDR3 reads CASSWAGGSGSYEQYF. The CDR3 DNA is TGTGCCAGCAGTTGGGCCGGTGGTAGCGGGAGCTACGAGCAGTACTTC.